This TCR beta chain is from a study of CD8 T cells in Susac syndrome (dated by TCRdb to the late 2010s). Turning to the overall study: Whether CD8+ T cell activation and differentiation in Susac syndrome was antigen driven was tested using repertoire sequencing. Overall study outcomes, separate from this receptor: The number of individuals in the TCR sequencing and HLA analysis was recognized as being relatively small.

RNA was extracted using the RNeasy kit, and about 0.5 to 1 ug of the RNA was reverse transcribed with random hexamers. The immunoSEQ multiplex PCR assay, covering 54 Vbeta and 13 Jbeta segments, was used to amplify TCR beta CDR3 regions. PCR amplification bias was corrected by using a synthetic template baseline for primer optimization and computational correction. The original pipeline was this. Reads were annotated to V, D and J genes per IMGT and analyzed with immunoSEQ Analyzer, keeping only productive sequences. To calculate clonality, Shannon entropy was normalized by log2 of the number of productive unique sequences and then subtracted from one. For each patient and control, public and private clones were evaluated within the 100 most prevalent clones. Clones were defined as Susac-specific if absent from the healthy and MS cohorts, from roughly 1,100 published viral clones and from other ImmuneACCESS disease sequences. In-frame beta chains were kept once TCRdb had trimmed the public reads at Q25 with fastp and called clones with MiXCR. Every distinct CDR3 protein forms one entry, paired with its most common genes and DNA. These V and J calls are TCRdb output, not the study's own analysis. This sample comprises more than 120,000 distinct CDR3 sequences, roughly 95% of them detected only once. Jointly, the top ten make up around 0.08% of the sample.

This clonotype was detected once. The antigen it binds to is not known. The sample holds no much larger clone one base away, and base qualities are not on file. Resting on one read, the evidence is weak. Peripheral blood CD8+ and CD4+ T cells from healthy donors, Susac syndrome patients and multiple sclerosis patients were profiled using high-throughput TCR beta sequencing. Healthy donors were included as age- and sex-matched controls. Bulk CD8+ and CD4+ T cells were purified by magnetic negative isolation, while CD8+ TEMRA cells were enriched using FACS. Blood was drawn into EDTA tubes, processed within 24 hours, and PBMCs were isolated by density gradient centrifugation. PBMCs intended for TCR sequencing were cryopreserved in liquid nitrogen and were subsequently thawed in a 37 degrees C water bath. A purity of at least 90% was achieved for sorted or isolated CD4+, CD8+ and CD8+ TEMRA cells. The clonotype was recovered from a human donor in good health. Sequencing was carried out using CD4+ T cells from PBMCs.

The CDR3 protein is CASSQERGTSGSYNEQFF. The DNA sequence reads TGTGCCAGCAGCCAAGAGCGCGGGACTAGCGGGAGTTACAATGAGCAGTTCTTC. Rearrangement joined TRBV3-1 to TRBJ2-1; TRBD2 lines up with 14 middle nucleotides. Inclusive of the bounding cysteine and phenylalanine, the CDR3 is 18 residues long. Kept here is only the CDR3 DNA, which spans 54 bases and is read in frame from base 1. V lost 0 bases and J lost 4 bases, and the count of bases not matched to a germline gene is 5. Reading the germline V gene (reference sequence) gives CDR1 LGHDT and CDR2 YNNKEL.